This TCR beta chain derives from a study of blood T cell repertoires in COVID-19. Across the study: Material from acute and convalescent COVID-19 was sourced from the United States, Italy and Spain. PBMCs, B-cell-depleted T cells, or T cells provided the cDNA or gDNA that made up the material.

The CDR3 runs to 15 residues. Germline loops: CDR1 SQVTM, CDR2 ANQGSEA. The V gene lost 7 bases and the J gene lost 4 bases, with 19 bases spanning the gap. This clone has a single count. As handled by the study authors: By means of reference gene primer amplification, nucleated cell counts were estimated. The repertoire was sequenced with immunoSEQ multiplex PCR; TCRdb's copy has only in-frame clones and lacks some. V and J calls and clone size are copied from that table; D and trimming were computed from the DNA. The profile covers about 210,000 clones, with approximately 80% appearing a single time and 10% to 15% taken by the ten largest.

Sequencing was performed on peripheral blood. J is TRBJ1-4 and V is TRBV29-1; no reliable D call. The receptor's source is a human donor in a cohort sampled during active COVID-19. The CDR3 bases are TGCAGCGGGCAGCCATCCGCCAGGTTTAATGAAAAACTGTTTTTT. It codes for CSGQPSARFNEKLFF.